The rows below give T cell receptor beta chains drawn from one sample of a study of shared clonotypes between healthy human individuals. Sequenced by immunoSEQ multiplex PCR; TCRdb stores in-frame clones only, minus some. The sample has over 1.5 million clones, 98% seen once. Sequencing input: naive CD4+ T cells sorted from blood. Receptors originate from a young man in good health. Each CDR3 is given with its conserved first and last residue. The D gene is left open where the match is weak. Where a row states a size, it is once, few, many or the class of an expanded clone; other rows omit it.

.	TRBV5-4	.	TRBJ2-7	CASSLAGGYYEQYF	TGTGCCAGCAGCTTGGCCGGGGGTTACTACGAGCAGTACTTC
.	TRBV7-8	.	TRBJ2-7	CASSLEGIAYEQYF	TGTGCCAGCAGCTTAGAGGGTATCGCCTACGAGCAGTACTTC
.	TRBV5-1	.	TRBJ2-5	CASSLAAGGLQETQYF	TGCGCCAGCAGCTTGGCGGCCGGGGGGCTCCAAGAGACCCAGTACTTC
.	TRBV20-1	.	TRBJ1-5	CSASSQPQHF	TGCAGTGCATCTAGCCAGCCCCAGCATTTT
TRBD2	TRBV5-1	.	TRBJ2-3	CASSKRTSGGGTDTQYF	TGCGCCAGCAGCAAACGGACTAGCGGGGGAGGCACAGATACGCAGTATTTT
TRBD1	TRBV7-8	.	TRBJ1-4	CASSNQGVPNEKLFF	TGTGCCAGCAGCAACCAGGGGGTCCCTAATGAAAAACTGTTTTTT
.	TRBV7-8	once	TRBJ2-2	CASSPAGRYTGELFF	TGTGCCAGCAGCCCCGCAGGGAGGTACACCGGGGAGCTGTTTTTT
TRBD1	TRBV7-2	.	TRBJ2-7	CASSQPGGAYEQYF	TGTGCCAGCAGCCAACCAGGGGGCGCCTACGAGCAGTACTTC
.	TRBV27	.	TRBJ2-7	CASRGGGSSYEQYF	TGTGCCAGCAGGGGGGGCGGGAGCTCCTACGAGCAGTACTTC
.	TRBV5-1	.	TRBJ1-5	CASSSDLNQPQHF	TGCGCCAGCAGCTCGGACCTCAATCAGCCCCAGCATTTT
.	TRBV5-1	.	TRBJ2-1	CASSTDGNSYNEQFF	TGCGCCAGCAGTACAGACGGTAACTCCTACAATGAGCAGTTCTTC
TRBD1	TRBV2	.	TRBJ2-7	CASGGQGFDEQYF	TGTGCCAGCGGGGGACAGGGGTTTGACGAGCAGTACTTC
.	TRBV10-2	.	TRBJ1-5	CASSMLAGDSNQPQHF	TGCGCCAGCAGTATGCTGGCAGGGGATAGCAATCAGCCCCAGCATTTT
TRBD2	TRBV5-1	.	TRBJ2-7	CASSTALPGLVNGEQYF	TGCGCCAGCAGCACCGCCCTCCCGGGACTAGTTAACGGCGAGCAGTACTTC
.	TRBV25-1	.	TRBJ2-7	CASSEYIPVGPGSYEQYF	TGTGCCAGCAGTGAATATATTCCAGTCGGCCCTGGCTCCTACGAGCAGTACTTC
.	TRBV29-1	.	TRBJ2-7	CSARVASSSYEQYF	TGCAGCGCTCGGGTGGCGTCGTCCTCCTACGAGCAGTACTTC
.	TRBV14	.	TRBJ2-1	CASSQALEGRGQFF	TGTGCCAGCAGCCAAGCTTTGGAGGGACGGGGGCAGTTCTTC
.	TRBV15	once	TRBJ1-2	CATSGGSPGGYTF	TGTGCCACCAGCGGAGGGTCTCCGGGTGGCTACACCTTC
.	TRBV29-1	.	TRBJ2-7	CSVAGDSYEQYF	TGCAGCGTTGCCGGAGACTCCTACGAGCAGTACTTC
TRBD2	TRBV5-1	.	TRBJ2-2	CASWSSGSGYTGELFF	TGCGCCAGCTGGAGTAGCGGGAGTGGGTACACCGGGGAGCTGTTTTTT
.	TRBV6-5	.	TRBJ2-5	CASSSSRRGSQYF	TGTGCCAGCAGTTCCTCTCGTCGCGGGTCCCAGTACTTC
.	TRBV5-1	.	TRBJ2-1	CASSLLGQEQFF	TGCGCCAGCAGCTTGTTGGGACAAGAGCAGTTCTTC
.	TRBV5-6	.	TRBJ1-1	CASSLLRVGDTEAFF	TGTGCCAGCAGCTTATTAAGGGTCGGGGACACTGAAGCTTTCTTT
TRBD2	TRBV13	.	TRBJ2-7	CASSLLAEPYEQYF	TGTGCCAGCAGCTTACTAGCGGAACCCTACGAGCAGTACTTC
.	TRBV30	.	TRBJ1-1	CAWSVMQNTEAFF	TGTGCCTGGAGTGTAATGCAGAACACTGAAGCTTTCTTT
TRBD2	TRBV7-9	.	TRBJ2-7	CASSPGTSGSRHEQYF	TGTGCCAGCAGCCCGGGGACTAGCGGGAGTAGGCACGAGCAGTACTTC
.	TRBV18	.	TRBJ2-7	CASSPKTVYEQYF	TGTGCCAGCTCACCGAAGACAGTCTACGAGCAGTACTTC
TRBD1	TRBV9	.	TRBJ2-7	CASSVAWGQPYEQYF	TGTGCCAGCAGCGTAGCGTGGGGACAGCCGTACGAGCAGTACTTC
.	TRBV7-7	.	TRBJ2-5	CASSLTGTLGETQYF	TGTGCCAGCAGCTTAACCGGGACTCTAGGGGAGACCCAGTACTTC
.	TRBV7-9	.	TRBJ1-4	CATGLSTNEKLFF	TGTGCCACAGGACTCTCAACTAATGAAAAACTGTTTTTT
.	TRBV4-3	.	TRBJ1-5	CASSQERNQPQHF	TGCGCCAGCAGCCAAGAGCGCAATCAGCCCCAGCATTTT
.	TRBV7-6	once	TRBJ1-1	CASSLGSGANTEAFF	TGTGCCAGCAGCTTAGGATCTGGGGCGAACACTGAAGCTTTCTTT
TRBD1	TRBV14	once	TRBJ2-1	CASSRSGGSVRHEQFF	TGTGCCAGCAGCCGGTCAGGGGGCTCTGTTCGTCATGAGCAGTTCTTC
TRBD1	TRBV11-3	.	TRBJ2-1	CASSTTGVSKNNEQFF	TGTGCCAGCAGCACGACAGGGGTATCGAAAAACAATGAGCAGTTCTTC
.	TRBV5-4	.	TRBJ1-2	CASTPGGGSYGYTF	TGTGCCAGCACCCCGGGTGGCGGCTCCTATGGCTACACCTTC
TRBD1	TRBV25-1	.	TRBJ2-1	CASSETRTGGLQFF	TGTGCCAGCAGTGAAACGAGGACAGGAGGCCTGCAGTTCTTC
.	TRBV5-4	.	TRBJ2-7	CASTGRDTEQYF	TGTGCCAGCACCGGCCGGGACACCGAGCAGTACTTC
.	TRBV7-6	.	TRBJ2-7	CASSLKGSSYEQYF	TGTGCCAGCAGCTTAAAGGGGAGCTCCTACGAGCAGTACTTC
.	TRBV30	.	TRBJ1-3	CAWSSSGNTIYF	TGTGCCTGGAGTTCCTCTGGAAACACCATATATTTT
.	TRBV10-1	.	TRBJ2-7	CASSVGQSYEQYF	TGCGCCAGCAGTGTGGGTCAGAGCTACGAGCAGTACTTC
TRBD1	TRBV29-1	.	TRBJ1-1	CSVGDRVPGAEAFF	TGCAGCGTTGGTGACAGGGTTCCTGGAGCTGAAGCTTTCTTT
.	TRBV5-1	once	TRBJ2-5	CASSLALGAETQYF	TGCGCCAGCAGCTTGGCGTTGGGGGCGGAGACCCAGTACTTC
.	TRBV18	.	TRBJ2-3	CASSPQAGSRDTQYF	TGTGCCAGCTCACCACAGGCCGGGAGCAGAGATACGCAGTATTTT
.	TRBV9	.	TRBJ2-7	CASSVVPETSYEQYF	TGTGCCAGCAGCGTAGTTCCGGAGACCTCCTACGAGCAGTACTTC
TRBD2	TRBV5-1	.	TRBJ2-7	CASAPGLAGVTVYEQYF	TGCGCCAGCGCCCCGGGACTAGCGGGAGTAACGGTCTACGAGCAGTACTTC
TRBD1	TRBV10-3	.	TRBJ2-7	CAIRPRTGTYEQYF	TGTGCCATCAGGCCCCGGACAGGGACGTACGAGCAGTACTTC
.	TRBV19	.	TRBJ1-2	CASIRSNRGVNYGYTF	TGTGCCAGTATCCGCAGTAACCGGGGAGTGAACTATGGCTACACCTTC